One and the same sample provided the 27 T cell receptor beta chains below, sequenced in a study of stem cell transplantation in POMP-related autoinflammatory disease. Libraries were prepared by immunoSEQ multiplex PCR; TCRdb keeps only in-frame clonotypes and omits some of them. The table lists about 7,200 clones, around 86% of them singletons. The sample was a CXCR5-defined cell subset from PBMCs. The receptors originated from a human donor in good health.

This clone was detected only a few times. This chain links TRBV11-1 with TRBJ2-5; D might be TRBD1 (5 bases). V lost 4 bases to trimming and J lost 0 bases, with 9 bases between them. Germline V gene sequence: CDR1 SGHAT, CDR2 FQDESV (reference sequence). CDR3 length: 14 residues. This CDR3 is CASSSDTYQETQYF. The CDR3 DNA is TGTGCCAGCAGCTCGGACACCTACCAAGAGACCCAGTACTTC.

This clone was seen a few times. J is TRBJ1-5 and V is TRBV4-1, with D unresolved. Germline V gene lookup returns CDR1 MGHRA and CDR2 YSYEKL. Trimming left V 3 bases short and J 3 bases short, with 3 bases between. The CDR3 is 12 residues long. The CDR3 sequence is CASSHLNQPQHF. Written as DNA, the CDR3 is TGCGCCAGCAGCCACCTCAATCAGCCCCAGCATTTT.

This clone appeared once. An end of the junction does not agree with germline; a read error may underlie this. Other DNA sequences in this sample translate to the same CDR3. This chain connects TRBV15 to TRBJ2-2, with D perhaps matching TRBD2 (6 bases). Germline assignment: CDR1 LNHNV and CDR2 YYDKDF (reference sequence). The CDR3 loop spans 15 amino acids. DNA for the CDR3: TGTGCCACCGGGGATGGCGGGACGAACACTGGGGAGCTGTTTTTT. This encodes CATGDGGTNTGELFF.

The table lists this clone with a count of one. The CDR3: CASSTGTPYYNEQFF. The CDR3 DNA reads as TGTGCCAGCAGTACCGGGACACCTTACTACAATGAGCAGTTCTTC. The chain links TRBV6-1 to TRBJ2-1, with D perhaps matching TRBD1 (6 bases). This CDR3 has 15 amino acids. V lost 5 bases and J lost 3, with 14 bases in between. In germline, CDR1 is MNHNS, CDR2 SASEGT.

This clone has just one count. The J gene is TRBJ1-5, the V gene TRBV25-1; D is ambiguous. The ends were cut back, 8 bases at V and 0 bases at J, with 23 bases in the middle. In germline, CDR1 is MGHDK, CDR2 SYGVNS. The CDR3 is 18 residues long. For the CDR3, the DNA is TGTGCCAGCCTCGATCCCACAGAGCAAGTCTATAGCAATCAGCCCCAGCATTTT. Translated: CASLDPTEQVYSNQPQHF. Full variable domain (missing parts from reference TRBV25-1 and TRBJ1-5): EADIYQTPRYLVIGTGKKITLECSQTMGHDKMYWYQQDPGMELHLIHYSYGVNSTEKGDLSSESTVSRIRTEHFPLTLESARPSHTSQYLCASLDPTEQVYSNQPQHFGDGTRLSIL.

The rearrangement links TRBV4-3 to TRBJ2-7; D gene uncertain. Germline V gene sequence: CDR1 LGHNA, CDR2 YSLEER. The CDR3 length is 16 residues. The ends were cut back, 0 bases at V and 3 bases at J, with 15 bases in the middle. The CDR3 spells CASSQEWAGELYEQYF. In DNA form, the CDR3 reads TGCGCCAGCAGCCAAGAATGGGCAGGCGAACTCTACGAGCAGTACTTC.

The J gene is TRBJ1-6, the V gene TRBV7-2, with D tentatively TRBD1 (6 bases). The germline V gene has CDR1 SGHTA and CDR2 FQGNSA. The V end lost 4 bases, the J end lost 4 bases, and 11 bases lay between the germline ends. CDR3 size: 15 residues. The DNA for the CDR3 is TGTGCCAGCAGCTCCGGACAGACTTATAATTCACCCCTCCACTTT. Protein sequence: CASSSGQTYNSPLHF.

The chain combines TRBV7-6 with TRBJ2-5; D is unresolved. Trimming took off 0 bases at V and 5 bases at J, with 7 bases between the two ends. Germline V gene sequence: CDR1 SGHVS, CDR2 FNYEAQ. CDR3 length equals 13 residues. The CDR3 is CASSLALFETQYF. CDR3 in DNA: TGTGCCAGCAGCTTAGCACTATTTGAGACCCAGTACTTC. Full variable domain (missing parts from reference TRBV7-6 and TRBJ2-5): GAGVSQSPRYKVTKRGQDVALRCDPISGHVSLYWYRQALGQGPEFLTYFNYEAQQDKSGLPNDRFSAERPEGSISTLTIQRTEQRDSAMYRCASSLALFETQYFGPGTRLLVL.

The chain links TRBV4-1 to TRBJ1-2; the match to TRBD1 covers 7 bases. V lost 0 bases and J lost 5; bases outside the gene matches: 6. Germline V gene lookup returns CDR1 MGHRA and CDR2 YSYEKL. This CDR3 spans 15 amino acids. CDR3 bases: TGCGCCAGCAGCCAAGATCCAGGGGGGGAATATGGCTACACCTTC. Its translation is CASSQDPGGEYGYTF.

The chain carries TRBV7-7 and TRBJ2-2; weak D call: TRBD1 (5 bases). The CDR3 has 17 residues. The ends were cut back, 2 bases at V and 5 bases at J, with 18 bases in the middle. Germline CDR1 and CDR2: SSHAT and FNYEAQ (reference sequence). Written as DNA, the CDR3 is TGTGCCAGCAGCTTAAGCCTGGGGCGGATGGGGACCGGGGAGCTGTTTTTT. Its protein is CASSLSLGRMGTGELFF. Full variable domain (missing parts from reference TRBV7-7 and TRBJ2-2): GAGVSQSPRYKVTKRGQDVTLRCDPISSHATLYWYQQALGQGPEFLTYFNYEAQPDKSGLPSDRFSAERPEGSISTLTIQRTEQRDSAMYRCASSLSLGRMGTGELFFGEGSRLTVL.

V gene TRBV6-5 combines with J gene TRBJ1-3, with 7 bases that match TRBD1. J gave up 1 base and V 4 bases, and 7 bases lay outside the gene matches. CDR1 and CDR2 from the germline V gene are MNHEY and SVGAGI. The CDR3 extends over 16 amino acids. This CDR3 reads CASSLTGTWSGNTIYF. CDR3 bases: TGTGCCAGCAGTTTGACAGGGACGTGGTCTGGAAACACCATATATTTT.

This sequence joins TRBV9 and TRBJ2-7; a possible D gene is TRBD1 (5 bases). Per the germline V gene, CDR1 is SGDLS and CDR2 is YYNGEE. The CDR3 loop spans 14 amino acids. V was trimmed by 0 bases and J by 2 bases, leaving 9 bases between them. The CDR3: CASSVGQGAYEQYF. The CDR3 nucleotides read TGTGCCAGCAGCGTAGGCCAGGGTGCCTACGAGCAGTACTTC. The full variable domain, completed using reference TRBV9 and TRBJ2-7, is DSGVTQTPKHLITATGQRVTLRCSPRSGDLSVYWYQQSLDQGLQFLIQYYNGEERAKGNILERFSAQQFPDLHSELNLSSLELGDSALYFCASSVGQGAYEQYFGPGTRLTVT.

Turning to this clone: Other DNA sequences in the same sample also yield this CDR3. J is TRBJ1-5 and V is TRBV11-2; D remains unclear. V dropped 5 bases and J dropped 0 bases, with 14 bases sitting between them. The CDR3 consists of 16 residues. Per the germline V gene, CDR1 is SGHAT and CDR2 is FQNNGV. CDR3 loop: CASSPDWSYSNQPQHF. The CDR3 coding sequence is TGTGCCAGCAGCCCCGACTGGAGTTATAGCAATCAGCCCCAGCATTTT.

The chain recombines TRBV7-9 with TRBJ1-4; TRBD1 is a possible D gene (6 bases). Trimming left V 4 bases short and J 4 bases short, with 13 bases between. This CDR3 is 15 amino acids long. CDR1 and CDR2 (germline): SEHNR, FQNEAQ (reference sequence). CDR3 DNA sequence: TGTGCCAGCAGCTCCAAGGGGGGGAGTAATGAAAAACTGTTTTTT. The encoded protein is CASSSKGGSNEKLFF. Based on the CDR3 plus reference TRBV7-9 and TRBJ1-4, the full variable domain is DTGVSQNPRHKITKRGQNVTFRCDPISEHNRLYWYRQTLGQGPEFLTYFQNEAQLEKSRLLSDRFSAERPKGSFSTLEIQRTEQGDSAMYLCASSSKGGSNEKLFFGSGTQLSVL.

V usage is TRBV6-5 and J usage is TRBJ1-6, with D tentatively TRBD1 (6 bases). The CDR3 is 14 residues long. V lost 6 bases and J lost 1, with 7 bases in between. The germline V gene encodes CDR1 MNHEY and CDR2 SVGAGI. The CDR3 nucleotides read TGTGCCAGCAGAACAGGGTCCTATAATTCACCCCTCCACTTT. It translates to CASRTGSYNSPLHF.

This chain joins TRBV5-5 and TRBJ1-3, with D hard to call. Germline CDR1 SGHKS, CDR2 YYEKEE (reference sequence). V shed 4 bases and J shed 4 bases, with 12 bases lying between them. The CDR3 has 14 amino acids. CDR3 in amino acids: CASSVGPRGNTIYF. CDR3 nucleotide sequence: TGTGCCAGCAGCGTGGGCCCCCGCGGAAACACCATATATTTT.

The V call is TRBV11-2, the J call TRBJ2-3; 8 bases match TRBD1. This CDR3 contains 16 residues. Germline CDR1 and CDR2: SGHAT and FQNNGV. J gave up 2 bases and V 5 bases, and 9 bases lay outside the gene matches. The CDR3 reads CASSPDRGAPTDTQYF. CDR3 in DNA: TGTGCCAGCAGCCCAGACAGGGGAGCTCCCACAGATACGCAGTATTTT. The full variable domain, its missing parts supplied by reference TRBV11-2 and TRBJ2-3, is EAGVAQSPRYKIIEKRQSVAFWCNPISGHATLYWYQQILGQGPKLLIQFQNNGVVDDSQLPKDRFSAERLKGVDSTLKIQPAKLEDSAVYLCASSPDRGAPTDTQYFGPGTRLTVL.

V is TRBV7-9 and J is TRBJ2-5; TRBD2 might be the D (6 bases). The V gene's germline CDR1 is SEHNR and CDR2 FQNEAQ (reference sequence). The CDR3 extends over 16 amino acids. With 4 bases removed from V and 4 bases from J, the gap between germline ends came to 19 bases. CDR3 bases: TGTGCCAGCAGCTCTGCGGGACTTCTGAGGGGAGAGACCCAGTACTTC. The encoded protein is CASSSAGLLRGETQYF.

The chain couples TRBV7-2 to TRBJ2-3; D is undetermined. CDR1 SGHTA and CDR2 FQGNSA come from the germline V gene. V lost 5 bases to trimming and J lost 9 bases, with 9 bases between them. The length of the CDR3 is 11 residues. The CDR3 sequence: CASSPGVTQYF. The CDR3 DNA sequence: TGTGCCAGCAGCCCCGGTGTAACGCAGTATTTT.

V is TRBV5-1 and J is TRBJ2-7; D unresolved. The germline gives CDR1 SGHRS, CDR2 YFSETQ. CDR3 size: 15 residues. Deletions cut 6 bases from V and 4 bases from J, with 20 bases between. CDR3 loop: CASKSYNSKEYEQYF. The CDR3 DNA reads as TGCGCCAGCAAATCGTACAACTCGAAAGAGTACGAGCAGTACTTC.

CDR3 nucleotide sequence: TGTGCCAGCAGCTGGGGACAGGGTTTGAATCAGCCCCAGCATTTT. Translation: CASSWGQGLNQPQHF. V usage is TRBV13 and J usage is TRBJ1-5, with 9 bases that match TRBD1. Germline trimming cut 4 bases from V and 4 bases from J; bases unmatched to any gene: 5. CDR1 and CDR2 from the germline V gene are PRHDT and FYEKMQ (reference sequence). The CDR3 consists of 15 residues.

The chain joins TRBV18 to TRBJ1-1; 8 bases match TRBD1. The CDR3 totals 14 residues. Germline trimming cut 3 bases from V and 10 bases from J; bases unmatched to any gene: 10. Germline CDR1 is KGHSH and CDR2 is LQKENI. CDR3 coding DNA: TGTGCCAGCTCACCCCTAGGACAGGGAAACCGAGCTTTCTTT. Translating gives CASSPLGQGNRAFF.

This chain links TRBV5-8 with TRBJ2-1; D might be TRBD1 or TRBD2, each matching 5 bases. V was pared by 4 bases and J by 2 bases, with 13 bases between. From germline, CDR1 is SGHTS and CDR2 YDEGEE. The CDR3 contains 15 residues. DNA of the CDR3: TGTGCCAGCAGCGTGGGGACCCTGGCCTACAATGAGCAGTTCTTC. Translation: CASSVGTLAYNEQFF.

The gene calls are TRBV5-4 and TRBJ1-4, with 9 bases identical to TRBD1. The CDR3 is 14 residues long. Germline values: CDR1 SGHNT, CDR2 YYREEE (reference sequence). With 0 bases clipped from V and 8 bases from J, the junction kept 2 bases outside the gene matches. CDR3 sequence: CASSLDRGHEKLFF. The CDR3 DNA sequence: TGTGCCAGCAGCTTGGACAGGGGGCACGAAAAACTGTTTTTT.

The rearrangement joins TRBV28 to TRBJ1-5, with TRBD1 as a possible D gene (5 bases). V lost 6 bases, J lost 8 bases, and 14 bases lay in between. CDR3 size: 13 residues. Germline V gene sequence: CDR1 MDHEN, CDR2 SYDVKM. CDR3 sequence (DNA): TGTGCCAGCAGCTTGGAGGGACGCAAGCCCCAGCATTTT. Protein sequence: CASSLEGRKPQHF.

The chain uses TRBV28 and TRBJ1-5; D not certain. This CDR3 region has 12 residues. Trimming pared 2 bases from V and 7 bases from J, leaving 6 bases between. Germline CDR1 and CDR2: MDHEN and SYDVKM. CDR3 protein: CASSLGRQPQHF. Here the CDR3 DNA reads TGTGCCAGCAGTTTAGGTCGGCAGCCCCAGCATTTT. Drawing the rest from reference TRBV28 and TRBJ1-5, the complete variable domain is DVKVTQSSRYLVKRTGEKVFLECVQDMDHENMFWYRQDPGLGLRLIYFSYDVKMKEKGDIPEGYSVSREKKERFSLILESASTNQTSMYLCASSLGRQPQHFGDGTRLSIL.

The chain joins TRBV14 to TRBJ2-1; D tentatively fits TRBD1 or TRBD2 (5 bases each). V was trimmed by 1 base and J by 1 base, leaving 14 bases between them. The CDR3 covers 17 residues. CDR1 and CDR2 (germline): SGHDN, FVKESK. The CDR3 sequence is CASSQGVGRPSYNEQFF. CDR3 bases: TGTGCCAGCAGCCAAGGGGTGGGACGCCCATCCTACAATGAGCAGTTCTTC.